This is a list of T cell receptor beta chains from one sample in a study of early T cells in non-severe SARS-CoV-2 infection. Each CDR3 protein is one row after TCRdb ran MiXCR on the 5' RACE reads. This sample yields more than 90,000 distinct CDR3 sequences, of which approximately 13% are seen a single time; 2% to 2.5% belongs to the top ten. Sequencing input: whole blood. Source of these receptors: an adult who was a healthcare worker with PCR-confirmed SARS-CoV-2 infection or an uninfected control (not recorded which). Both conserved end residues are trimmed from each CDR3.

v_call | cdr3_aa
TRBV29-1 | SVRGLNTEAF
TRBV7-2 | ASSPGLAGGDEQF
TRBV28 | ASSRHYTNTDTQY
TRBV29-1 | SVEDRTSGTYEQY
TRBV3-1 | ASSQSGGTTDTQY
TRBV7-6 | ASSSLAGGLPDTQY
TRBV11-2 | ASSQDRMNTEAF
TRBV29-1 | SVLRETGELF
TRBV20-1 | SASDYSNQPQH
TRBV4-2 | ASSQVTRGSRTGEQY
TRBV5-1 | ASSLDYRLGEKLF
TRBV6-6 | ASSDPSGEETQY
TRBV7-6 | ASSSLGGAGSGANVLT
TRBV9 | ASSARAGGTEAF
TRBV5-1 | ASSLAKGGLPSGANVLT
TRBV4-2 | ASSQGLENEQF
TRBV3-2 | ASSQDFPGLDASSYNEQF
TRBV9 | ASSPPTDTQY
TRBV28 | ASSSQKAHYNEQF
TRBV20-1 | SAITGSGTEAF
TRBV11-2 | ASSSTIGTPLH
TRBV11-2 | ASSLDIRDRGGYT
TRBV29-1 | SVEDGASNQPQH
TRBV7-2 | ASSYGGNTGQY
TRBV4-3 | ASSQDWGGWGSEAF
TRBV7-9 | ASSLALNNEQF
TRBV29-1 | SVYRGDNEKLF
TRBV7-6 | ASSLTGGASGELF
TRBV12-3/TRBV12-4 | ASSRTATNTEAF
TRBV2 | ASSVTGDAQY
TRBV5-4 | ASSIPDRDGANTEAF
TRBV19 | ASSFGQQGNQPQH
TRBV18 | ASSPGQFSYNEQF
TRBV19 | ASSDLGGNTGELF
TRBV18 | ASSPRTDNYGYT
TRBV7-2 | ASSARTGVRNQPQH
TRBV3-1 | ASSQGGAKNTEVF
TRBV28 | ASKSDWEYEQY
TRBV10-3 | ATRTLIADTQY
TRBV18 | ASSPWAMSPNTEAF
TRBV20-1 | SAPRLSSEKLF
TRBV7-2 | ASSLPGQVYGYT
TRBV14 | ASEFGGTDTQY
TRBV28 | ASLRLRDRGDTQY
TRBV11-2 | ASSSSDYQETQY
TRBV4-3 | ASSQEKALPLH